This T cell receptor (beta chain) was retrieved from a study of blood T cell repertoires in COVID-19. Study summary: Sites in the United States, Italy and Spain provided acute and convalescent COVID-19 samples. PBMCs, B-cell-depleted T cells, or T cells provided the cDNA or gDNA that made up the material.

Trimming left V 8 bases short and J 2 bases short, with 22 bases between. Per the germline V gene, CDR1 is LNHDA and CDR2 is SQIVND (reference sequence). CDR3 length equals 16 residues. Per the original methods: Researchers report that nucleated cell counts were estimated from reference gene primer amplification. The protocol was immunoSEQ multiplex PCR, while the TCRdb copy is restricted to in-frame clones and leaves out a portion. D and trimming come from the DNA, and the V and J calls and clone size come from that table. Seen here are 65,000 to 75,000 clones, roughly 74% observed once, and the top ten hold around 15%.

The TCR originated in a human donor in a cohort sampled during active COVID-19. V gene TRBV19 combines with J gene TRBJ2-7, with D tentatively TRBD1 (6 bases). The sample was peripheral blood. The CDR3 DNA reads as TGTGCCAGTGCGACCGATAACAGGGCTTCAGCCTACGAGCAGTACTTC. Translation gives CASATDNRASAYEQYF.